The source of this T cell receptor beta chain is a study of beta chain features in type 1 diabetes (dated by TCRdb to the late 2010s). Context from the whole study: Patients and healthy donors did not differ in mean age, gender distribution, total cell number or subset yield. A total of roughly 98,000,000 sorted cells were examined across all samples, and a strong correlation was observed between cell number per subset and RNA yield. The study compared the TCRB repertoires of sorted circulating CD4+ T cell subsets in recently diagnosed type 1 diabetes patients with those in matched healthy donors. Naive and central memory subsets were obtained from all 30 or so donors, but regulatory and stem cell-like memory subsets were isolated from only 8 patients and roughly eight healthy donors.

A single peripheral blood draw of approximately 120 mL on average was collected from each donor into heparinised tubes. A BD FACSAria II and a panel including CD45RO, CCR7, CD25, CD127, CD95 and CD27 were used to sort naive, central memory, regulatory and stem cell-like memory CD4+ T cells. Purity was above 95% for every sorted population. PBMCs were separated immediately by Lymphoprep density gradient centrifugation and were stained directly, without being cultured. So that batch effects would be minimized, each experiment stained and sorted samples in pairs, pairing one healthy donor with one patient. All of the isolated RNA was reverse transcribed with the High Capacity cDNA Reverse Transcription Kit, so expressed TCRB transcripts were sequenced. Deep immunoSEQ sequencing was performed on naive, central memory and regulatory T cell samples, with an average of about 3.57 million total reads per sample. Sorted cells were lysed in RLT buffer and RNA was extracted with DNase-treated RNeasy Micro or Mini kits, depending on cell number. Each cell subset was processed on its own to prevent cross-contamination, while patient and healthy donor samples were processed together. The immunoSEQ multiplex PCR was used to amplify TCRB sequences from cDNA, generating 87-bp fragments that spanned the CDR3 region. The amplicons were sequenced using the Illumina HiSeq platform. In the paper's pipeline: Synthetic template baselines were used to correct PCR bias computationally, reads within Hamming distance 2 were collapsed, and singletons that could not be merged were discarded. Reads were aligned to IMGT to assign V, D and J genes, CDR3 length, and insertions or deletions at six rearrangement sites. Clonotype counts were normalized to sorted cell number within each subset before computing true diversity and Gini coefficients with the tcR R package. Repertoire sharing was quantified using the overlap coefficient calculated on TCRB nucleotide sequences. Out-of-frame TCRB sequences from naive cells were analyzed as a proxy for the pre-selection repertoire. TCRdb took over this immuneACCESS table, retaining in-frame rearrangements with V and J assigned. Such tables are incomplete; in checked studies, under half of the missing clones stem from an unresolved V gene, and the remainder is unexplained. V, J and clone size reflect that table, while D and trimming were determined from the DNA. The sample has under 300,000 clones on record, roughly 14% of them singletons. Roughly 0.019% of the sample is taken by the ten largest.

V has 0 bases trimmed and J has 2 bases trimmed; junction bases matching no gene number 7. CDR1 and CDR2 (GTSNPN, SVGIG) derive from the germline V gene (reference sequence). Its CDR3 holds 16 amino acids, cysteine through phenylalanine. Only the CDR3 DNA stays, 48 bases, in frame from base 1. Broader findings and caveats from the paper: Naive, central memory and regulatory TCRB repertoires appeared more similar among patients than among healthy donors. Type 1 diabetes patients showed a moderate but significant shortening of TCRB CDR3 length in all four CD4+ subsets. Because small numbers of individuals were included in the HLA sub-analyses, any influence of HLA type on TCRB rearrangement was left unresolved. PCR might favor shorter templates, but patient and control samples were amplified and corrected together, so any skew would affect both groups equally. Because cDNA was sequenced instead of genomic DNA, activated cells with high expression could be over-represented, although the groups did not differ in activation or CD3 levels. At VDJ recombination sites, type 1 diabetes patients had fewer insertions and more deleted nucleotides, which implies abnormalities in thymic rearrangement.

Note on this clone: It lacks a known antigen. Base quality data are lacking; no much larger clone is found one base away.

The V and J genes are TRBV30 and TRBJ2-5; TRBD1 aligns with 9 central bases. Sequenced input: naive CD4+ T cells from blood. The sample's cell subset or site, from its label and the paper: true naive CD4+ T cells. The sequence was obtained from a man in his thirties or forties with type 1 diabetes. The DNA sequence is TGTGCCTGGAGTGTAGGCGGGACAGGGACACAAGAGACCCAGTACTTC. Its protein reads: CAWSVGGTGTQETQYF.